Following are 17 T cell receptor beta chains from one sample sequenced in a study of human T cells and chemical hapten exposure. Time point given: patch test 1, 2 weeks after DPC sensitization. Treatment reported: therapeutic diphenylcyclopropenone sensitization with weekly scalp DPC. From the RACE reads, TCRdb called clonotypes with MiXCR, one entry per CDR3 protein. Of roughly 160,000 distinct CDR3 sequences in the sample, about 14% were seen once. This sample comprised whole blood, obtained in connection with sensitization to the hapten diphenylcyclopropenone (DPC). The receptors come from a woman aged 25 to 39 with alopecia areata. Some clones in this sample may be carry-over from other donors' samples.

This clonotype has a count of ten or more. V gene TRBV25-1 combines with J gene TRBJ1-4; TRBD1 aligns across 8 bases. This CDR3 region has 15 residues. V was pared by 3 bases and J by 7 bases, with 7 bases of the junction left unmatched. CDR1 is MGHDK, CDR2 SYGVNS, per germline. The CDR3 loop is CASSEDNRGSEKLFF. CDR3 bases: TGTGCCAGCAGTGAGGACAACAGGGGGAGTGAAAAACTGTTTTTT.

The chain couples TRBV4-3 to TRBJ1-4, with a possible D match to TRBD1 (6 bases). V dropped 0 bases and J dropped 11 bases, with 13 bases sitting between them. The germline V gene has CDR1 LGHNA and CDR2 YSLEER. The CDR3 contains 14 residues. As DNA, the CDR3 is TGCGCCAGCAGCCAAGATCGGCAGGGGCGGAAACTGTTTTTT. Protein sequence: CASSQDRQGRKLFF.

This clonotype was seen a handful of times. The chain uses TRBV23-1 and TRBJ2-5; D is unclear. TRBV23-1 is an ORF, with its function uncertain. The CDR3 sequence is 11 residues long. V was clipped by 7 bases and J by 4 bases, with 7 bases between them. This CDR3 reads CASNRRETQYF. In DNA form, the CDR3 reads TGCGCCAGCAACAGACGAGAGACCCAGTACTTC.

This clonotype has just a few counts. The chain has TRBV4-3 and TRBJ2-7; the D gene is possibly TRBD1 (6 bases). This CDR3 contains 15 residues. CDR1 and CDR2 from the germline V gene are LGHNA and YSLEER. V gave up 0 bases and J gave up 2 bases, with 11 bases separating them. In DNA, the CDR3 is TGCGCCAGCAGCCAAGAATCAGGGGCGGCCTACGAGCAGTACTTC. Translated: CASSQESGAAYEQYF.

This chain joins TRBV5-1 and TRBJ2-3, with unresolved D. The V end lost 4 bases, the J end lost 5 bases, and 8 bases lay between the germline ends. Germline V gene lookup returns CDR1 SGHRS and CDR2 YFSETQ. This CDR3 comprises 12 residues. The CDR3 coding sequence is TGCGCCAGCAGCCGTGATGGAGATACGCAGTATTTT. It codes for CASSRDGDTQYF.

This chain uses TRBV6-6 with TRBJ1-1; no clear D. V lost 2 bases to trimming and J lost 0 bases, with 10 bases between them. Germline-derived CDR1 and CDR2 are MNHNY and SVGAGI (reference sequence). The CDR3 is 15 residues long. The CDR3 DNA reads TGTGCCAGCAGTTACGGCTTAGGTATGAACACTGAAGCTTTCTTT. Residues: CASSYGLGMNTEAFF.

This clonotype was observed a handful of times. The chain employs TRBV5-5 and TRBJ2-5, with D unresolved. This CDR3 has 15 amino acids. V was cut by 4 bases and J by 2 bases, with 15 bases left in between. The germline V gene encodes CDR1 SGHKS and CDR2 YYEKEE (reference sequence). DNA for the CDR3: TGTGCCAGCAGCGCAACCGTCAGCATACAAGAGACCCAGTACTTC. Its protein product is CASSATVSIQETQYF. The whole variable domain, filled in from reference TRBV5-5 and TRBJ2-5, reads DAGVTQSPTHLIKTRGQQVTLRCSPISGHKSVSWYQQVLGQGPQFIFQYYEKEERGRGNFPDRFSARQFPNYSSELNVNALLLGDSALYLCASSATVSIQETQYFGPGTRLLVL.

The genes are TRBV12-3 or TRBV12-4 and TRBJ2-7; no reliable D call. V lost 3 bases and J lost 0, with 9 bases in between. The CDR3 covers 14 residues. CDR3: CASSFLPSSYEQYF. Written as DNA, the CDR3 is TGTGCCAGCAGTTTCCTCCCGAGCTCCTACGAGCAGTACTTC.

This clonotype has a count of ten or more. This chain's CDR3 is CSAPDGNTEAFF. DNA for the CDR3: TGCAGTGCACCCGACGGGAACACTGAAGCTTTCTTT. The J gene is TRBJ1-1, the V gene TRBV20-1; D gene ambiguous. The germline CDR1 and CDR2 sequences are DFQATT and SNEGSKA (reference sequence). This CDR3 contains 12 residues. With 6 bases removed from V and 1 base from J, the gap between germline ends came to 9 bases.

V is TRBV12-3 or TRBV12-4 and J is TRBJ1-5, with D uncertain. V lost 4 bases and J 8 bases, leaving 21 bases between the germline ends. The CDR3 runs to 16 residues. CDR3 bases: TGTGCCAGCAGTTCCCGCGGTTGGACCGCCTGGGAGCCCCAGCATTTT. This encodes CASSSRGWTAWEPQHF.

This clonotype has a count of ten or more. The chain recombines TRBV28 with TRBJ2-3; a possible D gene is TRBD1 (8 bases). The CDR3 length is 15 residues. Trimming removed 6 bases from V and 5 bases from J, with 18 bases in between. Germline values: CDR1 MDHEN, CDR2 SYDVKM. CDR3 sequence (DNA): TGTGCCAGCAGGGGCCAGGGGGCGGGGGAAGATACGCAGTATTTT. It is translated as CASRGQGAGEDTQYF.

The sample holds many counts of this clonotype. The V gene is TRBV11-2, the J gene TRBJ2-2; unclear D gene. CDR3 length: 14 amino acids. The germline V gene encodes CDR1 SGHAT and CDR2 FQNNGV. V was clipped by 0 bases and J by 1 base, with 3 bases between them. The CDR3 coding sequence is TGTGCCAGCAGCTTAGACTTGAACACCGGGGAGCTGTTTTTT. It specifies CASSLDLNTGELFF. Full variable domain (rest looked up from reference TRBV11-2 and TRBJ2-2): EAGVAQSPRYKIIEKRQSVAFWCNPISGHATLYWYQQILGQGPKLLIQFQNNGVVDDSQLPKDRFSAERLKGVDSTLKIQPAKLEDSAVYLCASSLDLNTGELFFGEGSRLTVL.

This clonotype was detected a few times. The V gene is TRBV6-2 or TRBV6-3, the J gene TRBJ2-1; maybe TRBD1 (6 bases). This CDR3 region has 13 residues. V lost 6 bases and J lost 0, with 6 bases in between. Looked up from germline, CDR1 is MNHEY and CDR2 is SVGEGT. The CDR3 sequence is CASRDSSYNEQFF. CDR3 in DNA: TGTGCCAGCAGGGACAGCTCCTACAATGAGCAGTTCTTC.

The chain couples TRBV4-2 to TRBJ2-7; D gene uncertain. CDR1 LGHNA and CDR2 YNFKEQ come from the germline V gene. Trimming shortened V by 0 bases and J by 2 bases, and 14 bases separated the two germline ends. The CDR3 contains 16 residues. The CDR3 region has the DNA TGTGCCAGCAGCCAAGATCTCGGTCTCACTGCCTACGAGCAGTACTTC. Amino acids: CASSQDLGLTAYEQYF.

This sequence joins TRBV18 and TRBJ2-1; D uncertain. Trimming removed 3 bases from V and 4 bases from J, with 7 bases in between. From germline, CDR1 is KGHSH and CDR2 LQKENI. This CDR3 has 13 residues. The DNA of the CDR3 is TGTGCCAGCTCACCTATCAGGTACAATGAGCAGTTCTTC. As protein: CASSPIRYNEQFF.

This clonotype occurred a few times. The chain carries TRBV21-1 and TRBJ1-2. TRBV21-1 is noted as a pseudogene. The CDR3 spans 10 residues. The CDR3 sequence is CATAEPGYTF. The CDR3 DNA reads TGTGCCACCGCCGAGCCCGGCTACACCTTC.

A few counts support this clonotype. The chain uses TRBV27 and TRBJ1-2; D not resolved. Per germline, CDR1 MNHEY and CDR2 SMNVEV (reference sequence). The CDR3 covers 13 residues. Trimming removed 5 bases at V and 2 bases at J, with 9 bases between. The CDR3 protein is CASSISLNYGYTF. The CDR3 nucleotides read TGTGCCAGCAGTATTTCCCTGAACTATGGCTACACCTTC.